The 23 T cell receptor beta chains listed next were all sequenced from one sample in a study of radiation and T cells in renal cell carcinoma. The sample's treatment: 15 Gy SBRT to primary tumor, nephrectomy 4 weeks later. Using immunoSEQ multiplex PCR, the repertoire was profiled, and TCRdb retains in-frame clones only, with some absent. The table shows 18,000 or so clones, with about 54% occurring only once. The source material was tumor tissue, sampled from a patient whose treatment included radiotherapy and nephrectomy. The receptors derive from a man in his fifties with renal cell carcinoma.

The rearrangement links TRBV7-9 to TRBJ2-3; the match to TRBD2 covers 7 bases. This CDR3 region has 15 residues. Trimming took 5 bases from V and 2 from J; bases not matched to a gene: 7. From germline, CDR1 is SEHNR and CDR2 FQNEAQ (reference sequence). This chain's CDR3 is CASSRTSWPTDTQYF. CDR3 in DNA: TGTGCCAGCAGCCGGACTAGTTGGCCCACAGATACGCAGTATTTT.

The chain combines TRBV30 with TRBJ2-5; 8 nucleotides match TRBD2. The germline V gene encodes CDR1 GTSNPN and CDR2 SVGIG (reference sequence). The ends lost 1 base at V and 4 bases at J; junction bases unmatched: 8. The CDR3 covers 15 residues. CDR3 nucleotide sequence: TGTGCCTGGAGTGACGGCAGCGGGAGAGGAGAGACCCAGTACTTC. Protein product: CAWSDGSGRGETQYF.

This clone counts as large (0.1 to 1%). The gene calls are TRBV10-1 and TRBJ2-7; TRBD2 matches 11 bases. CDR1 and CDR2 from the germline V gene are WNHNN and SYGVQD (reference sequence). The CDR3 covers 18 residues. The junction had 11 bases not matched to a gene; V was cut back by 3 bases and J by 1 base. CDR3 in DNA: TGCGCCAGCAGTGAATTAACTAGCGGGGGCCACAAGTCCTACGAGCAGTACTTC. It translates to CASSELTSGGHKSYEQYF.

The chain recombines TRBV5-1 with TRBJ2-2; tentatively, D is TRBD2 (5 bases). The V end was cut by 0 bases, the J end by 5 bases, with 5 bases between. CDR3 length equals 13 residues. From germline, CDR1 is SGHRS and CDR2 YFSETQ. This CDR3 is CASSLGGTGELFF. CDR3 coding DNA: TGCGCCAGCAGCTTGGGCGGGACCGGGGAGCTGTTTTTT.

The J gene is TRBJ2-7, the V gene TRBV29-1; possible D gene TRBD2, 6 bases. The CDR3 has 13 amino acids. Germline V gives CDR1 SQVTM, CDR2 ANQGSEA. V gave up 7 bases and J gave up 0 bases, with 13 bases separating them. Here the CDR3 reads CSALARSSYEQYF. The CDR3 bases are TGCAGCGCTCTAGCGAGGAGCTCCTACGAGCAGTACTTC.

The chain carries TRBV30 and TRBJ1-1; D unresolved. This CDR3 has 13 residues. V was clipped by 4 bases and J by 0 bases, with 9 bases between them. Germline CDR1 GTSNPN, CDR2 SVGIG (reference sequence). CDR3 region: CAWNVLMNTEAFF. The CDR3 DNA is TGTGCCTGGAATGTTTTAATGAACACTGAAGCTTTCTTT.

The chain has TRBV20-1 and TRBJ2-7, with unresolved D. The CDR3 runs 11 residues. Germline lookup yields CDR1 DFQATT and CDR2 SNEGSKA (reference sequence). V lost 3 bases to trimming and J lost 4 bases, with 7 bases between them. The CDR3 coding sequence is TGCAGTGCTAGGCCGTTGTACGAGCAGTACTTC. Translating gives CSARPLYEQYF.

The J gene is TRBJ2-1, the V gene TRBV5-1; D not certain. Germline V lookup: CDR1 SGHRS, CDR2 YFSETQ. This CDR3 is 12 amino acids long. Trimming left V 4 bases short and J 10 bases short, with 12 bases between. For the CDR3, the DNA is TGCGCCAGCAGCCCTACGAGAAGGGAGCAGTTCTTC. Translating gives CASSPTRREQFF.

This clone was seen only a few times. This chain joins TRBV6-5 and TRBJ1-6, with TRBD1 identical over 7 bases. This CDR3 has 14 amino acids. Germline-derived CDR1 and CDR2 are MNHEY and SVGAGI. Germline trimming cut 6 bases from V and 9 bases from J; bases unmatched to any gene: 8. The chain's CDR3 is CASRQDRMPSPLHF. CDR3 DNA sequence: TGTGCCAGCAGGCAGGACAGGATGCCTTCACCCCTCCACTTT.

This clone has just a few counts. The V gene is TRBV30, the J gene TRBJ1-2; D is undetermined. V lost 0 bases and J 8 bases, leaving 10 bases between the germline ends. CDR3 size: 12 residues. Germline V gene lookup returns CDR1 GTSNPN and CDR2 SVGIG (reference sequence). CDR3 nucleotides: TGTGCCTGGAGTGTAGGACCAGCGGGCTACACCTTC. This gives the protein CAWSVGPAGYTF.

This clone came up many times. CDR3 region: CASSLNGVGNTIYF. The CDR3 DNA is TGTGCCAGCAGTCTAAACGGAGTGGGAAACACCATATATTTT. The gene calls are TRBV6-5 and TRBJ1-3, with D unclear. This CDR3 spans 14 amino acids. With 5 bases removed from V and 4 bases from J, the gap between germline ends came to 12 bases. CDR1 MNHEY and CDR2 SVGAGI come from the germline V gene.

V usage is TRBV2 and J usage is TRBJ1-2; perhaps TRBD1 as D (6 bases). This CDR3 region has 12 residues. The germline V gene encodes CDR1 SNHLY and CDR2 FYNNEI. Deletions cut 5 bases from V and 4 bases from J, with 8 bases between. CDR3 residues: CASSQGGYGYTF. The DNA of the CDR3 is TGTGCCAGCAGTCAAGGGGGCTATGGCTACACCTTC. The whole variable domain, remainder taken from reference TRBV2 and TRBJ1-2, is EPEVTQTPSHQVTQMGQEVILRCVPISNHLYFYWYRQILGQKVEFLVSFYNNEISEKSEIFDDQFSVERPDGSNFTLKIRSTKLEDSAMYFCASSQGGYGYTFGSGTRLTVV.

The chain is built from TRBV5-1 and TRBJ2-2, with D possibly TRBD2 on 6 matching bases. V was cut by 4 bases and J by 6 bases, with 16 bases left in between. This CDR3 has 15 residues. The germline V gene has CDR1 SGHRS and CDR2 YFSETQ. CDR3 protein: CASSDGGAQAGELFF. DNA of the CDR3: TGCGCCAGCAGCGACGGGGGTGCCCAAGCCGGGGAGCTGTTTTTT.

This chain uses TRBV11-2 with TRBJ1-4; D unclear. V was trimmed by 3 bases and J by 8 bases, leaving 16 bases between them. CDR1 and CDR2 from the germline V gene are SGHAT and FQNNGV. The CDR3 has 15 residues. CDR3 region: CASSFLLTGEEKLFF. In DNA, the CDR3 is TGTGCCAGCAGCTTCTTGTTGACGGGCGAGGAAAAACTGTTTTTT.

The rearrangement uses TRBV29-1 and TRBJ2-1; 8 bases are shared with TRBD2. Unmatched junction bases numbered 7, after V lost 4 bases and J lost 8 bases. The CDR3 consists of 13 residues. Germline CDR1 is SQVTM and CDR2 is ANQGSEA. CDR3 nucleotides: TGCAGCGTTGTGGGAGCGGGAGTCTATGAGCAGTTCTTC. Its protein is CSVVGAGVYEQFF.

The chain uses TRBV20-1 and TRBJ2-7, with D possibly being TRBD1 (5 bases). The CDR3 spans 11 residues. The germline V and J ends were trimmed by 6 bases and 6 bases, with 12 bases remaining between them. Germline V CDR1 and CDR2: DFQATT, SNEGSKA (reference sequence). CDR3 sequence (DNA): TGCAGTGCCCGTGGGGCATCCGAGCAGTACTTC. Protein: CSARGASEQYF.

This clone was detected only a few times. The chain links TRBV9 to TRBJ2-7; no clear D gene. This CDR3 comprises 13 residues. The V and J ends lost 7 bases and 4 bases respectively, with 15 bases between them. The germline V gene has CDR1 SGDLS and CDR2 YYNGEE. The CDR3 DNA follows: TGTGCCAGCGGCCCTACTTCGCATTACGAGCAGTACTTC. As protein: CASGPTSHYEQYF.

This clone appeared a few times. The CDR3 loop reads CASMTLTSGAYEQYF. Here the CDR3 DNA reads TGCGCCAGCATGACGCTAACTAGCGGGGCCTACGAGCAGTACTTC. The chain employs TRBV10-1 and TRBJ2-7, with 10 bases aligning to TRBD2. CDR1 and CDR2 from the germline V gene are WNHNN and SYGVQD (reference sequence). The CDR3 extends over 15 amino acids. Losses at the gene ends were 7 bases for V and 2 bases for J; bases not matched to a gene: 8.

By share, this clone ranks as medium-sized (0.01 to 0.1%). The sample has other DNA sequences that encode this CDR3 too. The J gene is TRBJ1-5, the V gene TRBV5-1; D is possibly TRBD1 (6 bases). Germline V gene data show CDR1 as SGHRS and CDR2 as YFSETQ. The CDR3 length is 15 residues. V was pared by 0 bases and J by 6 bases, with 13 bases between. In nucleotides, the CDR3 is TGCGCCAGCAGCTTGGTGGGGGGCGCGGGTCAGCCCCAGCATTTT. Translating it yields CASSLVGGAGQPQHF.

This clone has just one count. This rearrangement joins TRBV7-2 to TRBJ2-2, with TRBD1 matching 7 bases. CDR3 size: 17 residues. J gave up 0 bases and V 4 bases, and 8 bases lay outside the gene matches. Germline CDR1 SGHTA, CDR2 FQGNSA. The CDR3 loop is CASSSLGGTANTGELFF. The CDR3 nucleotides read TGTGCCAGCAGCTCCCTAGGGGGCACAGCGAACACCGGGGAGCTGTTTTTT.

This chain connects TRBV2 to TRBJ2-3; a possible D gene is TRBD1 (7 bases). The CDR3 spans 14 residues. Germline CDR1 SNHLY, CDR2 FYNNEI. Trimming shortened V by 4 bases and J by 3 bases, and 11 bases separated the two germline ends. In nucleotides, the CDR3 is TGTGCCAGCAGTGCTCCAGGGGGGACAGATACGCAGTATTTT. Amino acids: CASSAPGGTDTQYF.

This clone was detected once. The rearrangement joins TRBV12-5 to TRBJ2-2; TRBD1 matches at 7 bases. The CDR3 extends over 14 amino acids. V was clipped by 9 bases and J by 2 bases; unmatched bases: 6. CDR1 and CDR2 (germline): LGHNT, FRNRAP. The CDR3 sequence is CASTGTVNTGELFF. For the CDR3, the DNA is TGTGCTAGCACCGGGACAGTAAACACCGGGGAGCTGTTTTTT. Combining the CDR3 with reference TRBV12-5 and TRBJ2-2 gives the whole variable domain DARVTQTPRHKVTEMGQEVTMRCQPILGHNTVFWYRQTMMQGLELLAYFRNRAPLDDSGMPKDRFSAEMPDATLATLKIQPSEPRDSAVYFCASTGTVNTGELFFGEGSRLTVL.

The genes are TRBV6-6 and TRBJ1-2; D perhaps matches TRBD1 (6 bases). CDR1 and CDR2 (germline): MNHNY, SVGAGI (reference sequence). There are 15 residues in the CDR3. The V and J ends lost 2 bases and 3 bases respectively, with 13 bases between them. The DNA for the CDR3 is TGTGCCAGCAGTTACATGGGGGCGCTAGACTATGGCTACACCTTC. Encoded protein: CASSYMGALDYGYTF.